The 8 T cell receptor beta chains presented below share a single source sample, sequenced in a study of blood T cell repertoires in COVID-19. Only in-frame clones appear in the TCRdb table, and some are missing; sequencing was by immunoSEQ multiplex PCR. This sample has under 250,000 clones, with 92% found just once. The specimen sequenced was peripheral blood. These receptors were taken from a man between 60 and 75 years old with COVID-19, enrolled during active disease.

The chain uses TRBV19 and TRBJ2-1, with 11 bases identical to TRBD1. V was pared by 6 bases and J by 4 bases, with 8 bases of the junction left unmatched. The CDR3 is made up of 16 amino acids. From germline, CDR1 is LNHDA and CDR2 SQIVND (reference sequence). The CDR3 protein is CASSFTGTGGYNEQFF. The DNA of the CDR3 is TGTGCCAGTAGCTTTACCGGGACAGGGGGTTACAATGAGCAGTTCTTC.

The chain joins TRBV7-9 to TRBJ1-2, with 8 bases matching TRBD1. With V trimmed by 0 bases and J by 3 bases, 6 bases remained unmatched. CDR1 is SEHNR and CDR2 is FQNEAQ in the germline V gene (reference sequence). This CDR3 is 16 amino acids long. The CDR3 bases are TGTGCCAGCAGCTTAGCGGGGACAGGACAGGACTATGGCTACACCTTC. Residues: CASSLAGTGQDYGYTF.

This clone has only one observation. V is TRBV7-3 and J is TRBJ2-1, with TRBD2 matching 12 bases. Germline CDR1 reads SGHTA; CDR2 reads FQGTGA. The CDR3 has 15 amino acids. The V segment lost 5 bases and the J segment 3 bases; nucleotides outside the gene matches: 2. DNA for the CDR3: TGTGCCAGCAGCGCGGGACTAGCGGGCTACAATGAGCAGTTCTTC. Protein: CASSAGLAGYNEQFF. The complete variable domain, with remaining parts taken from reference TRBV7-3 and TRBJ2-1, reads GAGVSQTPSNKVTEKGKYVELRCDPISGHTALYWYRQSLGQGPEFLIYFQGTGAADDSGLPNDRFFAVRPEGSVSTLKIQRTERGDSAVYLCASSAGLAGYNEQFFGPGTRLTVL.

On this clone itself: The sample carries other DNA sequences with the same CDR3. The chain couples TRBV18 to TRBJ1-6, with 9 nucleotides matching TRBD1. V was clipped by 4 bases and J by 5 bases; unmatched bases: 0. This CDR3 region has 14 residues. The germline CDR1 and CDR2 sequences are KGHSH and LQKENI. As DNA, the CDR3 is TGTGCCAGCTCACGGGACAGGGATAATTCACCCCTCCACTTT. Protein product: CASSRDRDNSPLHF.

The chain links TRBV14 to TRBJ2-7; tentative D call: TRBD2 (5 bases). CDR3 length: 12 residues. V lost 3 bases and J lost 4, with 7 bases in between. CDR1 is SGHDN, CDR2 FVKESK, per germline. The CDR3 is CASSHTRYEQYF. In DNA, the CDR3 is TGTGCCAGCAGCCATACTAGGTACGAGCAGTACTTC. Supplemented by reference TRBV14 and TRBJ2-7, the full variable domain reads EAGVTQFPSHSVIEKGQTVTLRCDPISGHDNLYWYRRVMGKEIKFLLHFVKESKQDESGMPNNRFLAERTGGTYSTLKVQPAELEDSGVYFCASSHTRYEQYFGPGTRLTVT.

The chain is built from TRBV5-1 and TRBJ2-7, with 9 nucleotides matching TRBD2. This CDR3 contains 15 residues. The ends lost 4 bases at V and 5 bases at J; junction bases unmatched: 10. In germline, CDR1 is SGHRS, CDR2 YFSETQ. This chain's CDR3 is CASSTGGLAFHEQYF. The CDR3 DNA follows: TGCGCCAGCAGCACAGGAGGACTAGCGTTCCACGAGCAGTACTTC.

The V and J genes are TRBV19 and TRBJ2-3, with a tentative D call TRBD1 (6 bases). V was clipped by 5 bases and J by 4 bases, with 19 bases between them. This CDR3 comprises 16 residues. Germline CDR1 and CDR2: LNHDA and SQIVND (reference sequence). The CDR3 sequence: CASSDPRGKGADTQYF. In nucleotides, the CDR3 is TGTGCCAGTAGTGACCCTAGGGGCAAGGGGGCAGATACGCAGTATTTT.

The J gene is TRBJ1-2, the V gene TRBV5-1; 9 positions match TRBD1. CDR1 is SGHRS, CDR2 YFSETQ, per germline. Unmatched junction bases numbered 11, after V lost 0 bases and J lost 8 bases. The length of the CDR3 is 16 residues. The CDR3 region is CASSLVPPGTGTGYTF. The CDR3 DNA sequence: TGCGCCAGCAGCTTGGTCCCCCCCGGGACAGGGACCGGCTACACCTTC.